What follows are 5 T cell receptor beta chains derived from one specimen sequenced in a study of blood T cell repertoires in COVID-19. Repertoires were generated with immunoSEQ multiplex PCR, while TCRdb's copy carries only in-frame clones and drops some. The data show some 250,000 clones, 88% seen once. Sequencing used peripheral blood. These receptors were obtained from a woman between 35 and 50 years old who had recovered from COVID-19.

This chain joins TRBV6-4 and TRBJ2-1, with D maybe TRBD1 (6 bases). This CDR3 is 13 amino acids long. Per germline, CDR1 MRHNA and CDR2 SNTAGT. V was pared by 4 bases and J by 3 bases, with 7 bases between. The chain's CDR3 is CASSGTDYNEQFF. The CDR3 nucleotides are TGTGCCAGCAGTGGGACAGACTACAATGAGCAGTTCTTC.

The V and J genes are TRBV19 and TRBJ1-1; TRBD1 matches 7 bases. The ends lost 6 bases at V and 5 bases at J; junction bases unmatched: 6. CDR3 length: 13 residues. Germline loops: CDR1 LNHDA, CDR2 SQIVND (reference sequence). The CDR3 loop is CASSPGQSTEAFF. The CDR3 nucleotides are TGTGCCAGTAGCCCGGGACAGAGTACTGAAGCTTTCTTT.

The chain's CDR3 is CASSQAPATNEKLFF. Written as DNA, the CDR3 is TGTGCCAGCAGCCAAGCCCCTGCAACTAATGAAAAACTGTTTTTT. The rearrangement links TRBV3-1 (or the pseudogene TRBV3-2) to TRBJ1-4; D remains ambiguous. Germline assignment: CDR1 LGHDT and CDR2 YNNKEL (reference sequence). This CDR3 is built from 15 residues. Trimming shortened V by 1 base and J by 0 bases, and 6 bases separated the two germline ends.

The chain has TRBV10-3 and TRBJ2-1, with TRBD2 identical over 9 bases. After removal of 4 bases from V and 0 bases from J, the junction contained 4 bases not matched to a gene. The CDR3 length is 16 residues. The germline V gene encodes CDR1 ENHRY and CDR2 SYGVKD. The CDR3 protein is CAISGFSGGSYNEQFF. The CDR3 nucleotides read TGTGCCATCAGTGGGTTTAGCGGGGGCTCCTACAATGAGCAGTTCTTC.

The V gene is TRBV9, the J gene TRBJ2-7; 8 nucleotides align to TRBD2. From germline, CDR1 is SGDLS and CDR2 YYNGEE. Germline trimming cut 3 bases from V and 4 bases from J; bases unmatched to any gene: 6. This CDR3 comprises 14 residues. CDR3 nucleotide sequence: TGTGCCAGCAGCGGTGGACTAGCCCCTTACGAGCAGTACTTC. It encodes CASSGGLAPYEQYF.